This TCR beta chain was recovered during a study of T cells in Graves' hyperthyroidism and ophthalmopathy. Study as a whole: Any treatment followed the collection of peripheral blood at initial diagnosis. Study-level points and caveats: Progression to ophthalmopathy was predicted a median of about six months early.

This clonotype was recorded a few times. Its specificity is unknown. This CDR3 spans 15 amino acids. The V end lost 1 base, the J end lost 0 bases, and 8 bases lay between the germline ends. CDR1 is SGHRS and CDR2 is YFSETQ in the germline V gene. From RNA transcripts, TCR beta CDR3 regions were amplified. Carried out on the TCR CDR3, a first-round RT-PCR used the HTBI primer set. A single record per CDR3 protein comes from TCRdb applying MiXCR to the multiplex PCR reads. The sample lists a few hundred thousand distinct CDR3 sequences, about 20% occurring once. Clinical symptoms, serum thyroxine and TRAb, thyroid ultrasound and orbital computed tomography were used for the diagnoses. PBMCs were collected from a roughly 10 ml volume of fresh peripheral blood.

Sequencing was done on a sample of blood. The sequence was obtained from a man aged 30 to 45 with Graves' ophthalmopathy. V and J are TRBV5-1 and TRBJ2-1; perhaps TRBD2 as D (6 bases). The CDR3 region is CASSLTSYSYNEQFF. CDR3 DNA: TGCGCCAGCAGCTTGACTAGCTACTCCTACAATGAGCAGTTCTTC.